Listed below are T cell receptor beta chains from one sample, sequenced in a study of response to subunit inactivated influenza vaccine. TCRdb used MiXCR to reprocess the RT-PCR reads, holding one entry per CDR3 protein. The data contain some 500,000 distinct CDR3 sequences, 25% of them singletons. The material was CD4+ T cells sorted from PBMCs, obtained approximately 5 days after vaccination. These receptors came from a man in his forties or fifties who received an inactivated influenza vaccine. The CDR3 runs from the conserved cysteine through the conserved F or W. The order of the fields is clone size, D gene, J gene, V gene, CDR3 protein, CDR3 DNA. The D gene is left open where the match is weak. Not every row has a clone size; where given, it reads once, few, many or a size class.

abundance: -; d_gene: -; j_gene: TRBJ1-1; v_gene: TRBV3-1; CDR3aa: CASSPLGGNTEAFF; CDR3nt: TGTGCCAGCAGCCCCCTCGGGGGGAACACTGAAGCTTTCTTT
abundance: -; d_gene: TRBD1; j_gene: TRBJ1-2; v_gene: TRBV6-5; CDR3aa: CASSYTPGTGDGYTF; CDR3nt: TGTGCCAGCAGTTACACTCCCGGGACAGGGGACGGCTACACCTTC
abundance: -; d_gene: TRBD1; j_gene: TRBJ1-2; v_gene: TRBV4-1; CDR3aa: CASSLAWGTGGYGYTF; CDR3nt: TGCGCCAGCAGCCTCGCCTGGGGGACAGGGGGCTATGGCTACACCTTC
abundance: few; d_gene: TRBD1; j_gene: TRBJ1-2; v_gene: TRBV12-3/TRBV12-4; CDR3aa: CASSLGTGGNYGYTF; CDR3nt: TGTGCCAGCAGTTTAGGGACAGGGGGGAACTATGGCTACACCTTC
abundance: -; d_gene: -; j_gene: TRBJ1-4; v_gene: TRBV10-3; CDR3aa: CAISQGGLDEKLFF; CDR3nt: TGTGCCATCAGCCAGGGAGGCCTGGACGAAAAACTGTTTTTT
abundance: -; d_gene: -; j_gene: TRBJ1-1; v_gene: TRBV7-8; CDR3aa: CASSSPGALGTEAFF; CDR3nt: TGTGCCAGCAGCTCTCCAGGGGCTCTCGGCACTGAAGCTTTCTTT
abundance: few; d_gene: -; j_gene: TRBJ2-7; v_gene: TRBV20-1; CDR3aa: CSAKLSGEQYF; CDR3nt: TGCAGTGCTAAATTATCAGGCGAGCAGTACTTC
abundance: -; d_gene: -; j_gene: TRBJ2-5; v_gene: TRBV3-1; CDR3aa: CASSQDLNEETQYF; CDR3nt: TGTGCCAGCAGCCAAGATCTCAACGAAGAGACCCAGTACTTC
abundance: few; d_gene: TRBD1; j_gene: TRBJ1-6; v_gene: TRBV5-1; CDR3aa: CASSLGQGEKTPLHF; CDR3nt: TGCGCCAGCAGCTTGGGACAGGGGGAGAAGACACCCCTCCACTTT
abundance: -; d_gene: TRBD1; j_gene: TRBJ1-5; v_gene: TRBV6-2/TRBV6-3; CDR3aa: CASKQGNVGNQPQHF; CDR3nt: TGTGCCAGCAAACAGGGGAATGTCGGCAATCAGCCCCAGCATTTT
abundance: few; d_gene: -; j_gene: TRBJ2-5; v_gene: TRBV12-3/TRBV12-4; CDR3aa: CASSFHRVGETQYF; CDR3nt: TGTGCCAGCAGTTTTCACCGGGTGGGGGAGACCCAGTACTTC
abundance: -; d_gene: -; j_gene: TRBJ2-7; v_gene: TRBV6-9; CDR3aa: CASQGFYEQYF; CDR3nt: TGTGCCAGCCAGGGTTTCTACGAGCAGTACTTC
abundance: few; d_gene: -; j_gene: TRBJ1-5; v_gene: TRBV4-3; CDR3aa: CASSQDAAGLNQPQHF; CDR3nt: TGCGCCAGCAGCCAAGATGCGGCGGGATTGAATCAGCCCCAGCATTTT
abundance: few; d_gene: -; j_gene: TRBJ2-5; v_gene: TRBV21-1; CDR3aa: CASSNRTQQETQYF; CDR3nt: TGTGCCAGCAGCAACCGGACACAACAAGAGACCCAGTACTTC
abundance: -; d_gene: -; j_gene: TRBJ1-5; v_gene: TRBV2; CDR3aa: CASDPMDYSNQPQHF; CDR3nt: TGTGCCAGCGATCCCATGGATTATAGCAATCAGCCCCAGCATTTT
abundance: many; d_gene: TRBD1; j_gene: TRBJ2-1; v_gene: TRBV19; CDR3aa: CASSRDQGVFGRTKVGKQFF; CDR3nt: TGTGCCAGTAGTAGGGATCAGGGGGTGTTTGGAAGGACCAAAGTGGGAAAGCAGTTCTTC
abundance: few; d_gene: TRBD2; j_gene: TRBJ2-3; v_gene: TRBV4-2; CDR3aa: CASSQDGAGGSDTQYF; CDR3nt: TGTGCCAGCAGCCAAGATGGAGCGGGGGGATCAGATACGCAGTATTTT
abundance: few; d_gene: TRBD2; j_gene: TRBJ2-5; v_gene: TRBV7-9; CDR3aa: CASSPGTSAQETQYF; CDR3nt: TGTGCCAGCAGCCCGGGGACTAGCGCACAAGAGACCCAGTACTTC
abundance: many; d_gene: -; j_gene: TRBJ2-3; v_gene: TRBV5-1; CDR3aa: CASSLIGTDTQYF; CDR3nt: TGCGCCAGCAGCTTGATAGGCACAGATACGCAGTATTTT
abundance: -; d_gene: -; j_gene: TRBJ2-5; v_gene: TRBV3-1; CDR3aa: CASSQVIAGQGETQYF; CDR3nt: TGTGCCAGCAGCCAAGTAATAGCGGGACAGGGAGAGACCCAGTACTTC
abundance: -; d_gene: -; j_gene: TRBJ1-4; v_gene: TRBV29-1; CDR3aa: CSVARGMNEKLFF; CDR3nt: TGCAGCGTTGCTAGGGGGATGAATGAAAAACTGTTTTTT
abundance: few; d_gene: TRBD1; j_gene: TRBJ2-3; v_gene: TRBV11-1; CDR3aa: CASSLAGAGTAYTDTQYF; CDR3nt: TGTGCCAGCAGCTTAGCCGGGGCCGGGACAGCATACACAGATACGCAGTATTTT
abundance: -; d_gene: TRBD1; j_gene: TRBJ1-2; v_gene: TRBV29-1; CDR3aa: CSGTWDRAFGYTF; CDR3nt: TGCAGCGGCACTTGGGACAGGGCGTTCGGCTACACCTTC
abundance: -; d_gene: TRBD2; j_gene: TRBJ2-3; v_gene: TRBV3-1; CDR3aa: CASSQDKRASGDLTDTQYF; CDR3nt: TGTGCCAGCAGCCAAGATAAGAGGGCTAGCGGGGACCTTACAGATACGCAGTATTTT
abundance: few; d_gene: -; j_gene: TRBJ2-1; v_gene: TRBV5-5; CDR3aa: CASVRAFEQFF; CDR3nt: TGTGCCAGCGTTAGGGCTTTTGAGCAGTTCTTC
abundance: -; d_gene: -; j_gene: TRBJ2-3; v_gene: TRBV7-9; CDR3aa: CASTERKAPITDTQYF; CDR3nt: TGTGCCAGCACGGAACGTAAAGCCCCGATCACAGATACGCAGTATTTT
abundance: few; d_gene: TRBD1; j_gene: TRBJ2-7; v_gene: TRBV6-2/TRBV6-3; CDR3aa: CASNDRDRGLYEQYF; CDR3nt: TGTGCCAGCAACGATCGGGACAGGGGGCTCTACGAGCAGTACTTC
abundance: -; d_gene: TRBD2; j_gene: TRBJ2-3; v_gene: TRBV20-1; CDR3aa: CSALKRGGSTQYF; CDR3nt: TGCAGTGCCTTGAAGCGGGGGGGCTCGACGCAGTATTTT
abundance: -; d_gene: -; j_gene: TRBJ2-1; v_gene: TRBV6-1; CDR3aa: CASSRSGQNEQFF; CDR3nt: TGTGCCAGCAGTCGGTCCGGACAGAATGAGCAGTTCTTC
abundance: -; d_gene: -; j_gene: TRBJ2-7; v_gene: TRBV4-1; CDR3aa: CASSQLAGTYEQYF; CDR3nt: TGCGCCAGCAGCCAATTGGCAGGAACCTACGAGCAGTACTTC
abundance: many; d_gene: -; j_gene: TRBJ2-7; v_gene: TRBV7-2; CDR3aa: CASSLISGLPDEQYF; CDR3nt: TGTGCCAGCAGCTTAATCTCCGGACTCCCGGACGAGCAGTACTTC
abundance: few; d_gene: TRBD1; j_gene: TRBJ2-7; v_gene: TRBV4-2; CDR3aa: CASSPDRGGREQYF; CDR3nt: TGTGCCAGCAGCCCGGACAGGGGGGGAAGGGAGCAGTACTTC
abundance: -; d_gene: TRBD2; j_gene: TRBJ2-1; v_gene: TRBV20-1; CDR3aa: CSAIPGLARGSYNEQFF; CDR3nt: TGCAGTGCTATACCGGGACTAGCGAGAGGATCCTACAATGAGCAGTTCTTC
abundance: -; d_gene: -; j_gene: TRBJ2-7; v_gene: TRBV20-1; CDR3aa: CSGLRPQGGSGRRQYF; CDR3nt: TGCAGTGGATTACGGCCTCAGGGCGGGTCAGGAAGGCGGCAGTACTTC
abundance: few; d_gene: -; j_gene: TRBJ1-2; v_gene: TRBV20-1; CDR3aa: CSATGRSYGYTF; CDR3nt: TGCAGTGCTACAGGGAGATCCTATGGCTACACCTTC
abundance: few; d_gene: TRBD1; j_gene: TRBJ2-1; v_gene: TRBV20-1; CDR3aa: CSARTGGNNEQFF; CDR3nt: TGCAGTGCTAGGACAGGGGGAAACAATGAGCAGTTCTTC
abundance: few; d_gene: TRBD2; j_gene: TRBJ2-4; v_gene: TRBV4-3; CDR3aa: CASSPGLAGTLAKNIQYF; CDR3nt: TGCGCCAGCAGCCCGGGACTAGCGGGAACTCTAGCCAAAAACATTCAGTACTTC
abundance: many; d_gene: TRBD1; j_gene: TRBJ1-2; v_gene: TRBV4-3; CDR3aa: CASSLDRGDIYGYTF; CDR3nt: TGCGCCAGCAGTCTCGACAGGGGGGATATCTATGGCTACACCTTC
abundance: few; d_gene: -; j_gene: TRBJ2-3; v_gene: TRBV29-1; CDR3aa: CSVEIQGGADTQYF; CDR3nt: TGCAGCGTTGAAATACAGGGTGGAGCGGATACGCAGTATTTT
abundance: -; d_gene: -; j_gene: TRBJ2-2; v_gene: TRBV6-2/TRBV6-3; CDR3aa: CASSLWGSTGELFF; CDR3nt: TGTGCCAGCAGCCTATGGGGCTCGACCGGGGAGCTGTTTTTT
abundance: -; d_gene: -; j_gene: TRBJ1-1; v_gene: TRBV29-1; CDR3aa: CSVVRRMNTEAFF; CDR3nt: TGCAGCGTTGTACGACGGATGAACACTGAAGCTTTCTTT
abundance: -; d_gene: TRBD1; j_gene: TRBJ1-2; v_gene: TRBV5-1; CDR3aa: CASSLRGQGDGYTF; CDR3nt: TGCGCCAGCAGCTTGCGAGGTCAGGGGGACGGCTACACCTTC
abundance: -; d_gene: TRBD2; j_gene: TRBJ2-5; v_gene: TRBV4-2; CDR3aa: CASSPQVAAGGQETQYF; CDR3nt: TGTGCCAGCAGCCCCCAGGTGGCAGCGGGGGGCCAAGAGACCCAGTACTTC
abundance: many; d_gene: TRBD1; j_gene: TRBJ2-7; v_gene: TRBV7-2; CDR3aa: CASSWTGNYEQYF; CDR3nt: TGTGCCAGCAGCTGGACAGGTAACTACGAGCAGTACTTC
abundance: few; d_gene: -; j_gene: TRBJ1-1; v_gene: TRBV5-6; CDR3aa: CASSFVEIRSTEAFF; CDR3nt: TGTGCCAGCAGCTTTGTTGAGATTAGGAGCACTGAAGCTTTCTTT
abundance: -; d_gene: -; j_gene: TRBJ1-3; v_gene: TRBV10-3; CDR3aa: CAISESTGISGNTIYF; CDR3nt: TGTGCCATCAGTGAGTCGACGGGGATATCTGGAAACACCATATATTTT
abundance: -; d_gene: -; j_gene: TRBJ2-1; v_gene: TRBV14; CDR3aa: CASRKGVDNEQFF; CDR3nt: TGTGCCAGCAGAAAAGGGGTTGACAATGAGCAGTTCTTC
abundance: -; d_gene: TRBD2; j_gene: TRBJ2-1; v_gene: TRBV20-1; CDR3aa: CSARGLGGDEQFF; CDR3nt: TGCAGTGCTAGGGGCCTGGGGGGGGATGAGCAGTTCTTC
abundance: -; d_gene: -; j_gene: TRBJ1-5; v_gene: TRBV5-1; CDR3aa: CASSLTGNDQPQHF; CDR3nt: TGCGCCAGCAGCTTGACAGGGAATGATCAGCCCCAGCATTTT
abundance: -; d_gene: -; j_gene: TRBJ2-3; v_gene: TRBV6-2/TRBV6-3; CDR3aa: CASKAGGDTQYF; CDR3nt: TGTGCCAGCAAGGCAGGAGGAGATACGCAGTATTTT
abundance: few; d_gene: -; j_gene: TRBJ1-3; v_gene: TRBV7-9; CDR3aa: CASTTTGSGNTIYF; CDR3nt: TGTGCCAGCACCACTACAGGGTCTGGAAACACCATATATTTT
abundance: few; d_gene: -; j_gene: TRBJ2-3; v_gene: TRBV6-5; CDR3aa: CASSSWTESDTQYF; CDR3nt: TGTGCCAGCAGTTCCTGGACTGAATCAGATACGCAGTATTTT
abundance: -; d_gene: -; j_gene: TRBJ1-4; v_gene: TRBV7-9; CDR3aa: CASSLATDLNEKLFF; CDR3nt: TGTGCCAGCAGCTTAGCTACGGACCTGAATGAAAAACTGTTTTTT
abundance: few; d_gene: -; j_gene: TRBJ2-2; v_gene: TRBV29-1; CDR3aa: CSAGSNRGELFF; CDR3nt: TGCAGCGCCGGGTCAAACCGCGGGGAGCTGTTTTTT